The following is a T cell receptor beta chain sequence with its context. This clone has only a few counts. Its antigen is unknown. Per-base quality was not reported, and no clone a single base away is much larger than it. Library creation used the immunoSEQ multiplex PCR assay. For the multiplex PCR, a mixture combining 60 forward primers for TCR Vbeta segments and 13 reverse primers for TCR Jbeta segments was used. The CDR3 region of rearranged TCR beta genes was amplified from genomic DNA by a multiplex PCR assay. On the Illumina HiSeq System, the amplified TCR beta libraries were sequenced as 87-base-pair reads. The paper's data handling went like this. In a later analysis, 80 million or so unique TCR beta chains were counted across the roughly 610 repertoires, and roughly 11 million of these chains were shared by at least two donors. A nearest-neighbor algorithm error-corrected the raw reads and collapsed the reads into unique sequences, merging closely related sequences to remove PCR and sequencing errors. Alignment of CDR3 sequences to IMGT reference sequences was used to assign V, D and J gene segments. For a sequence to be retained, at least a six-nucleotide match to both a V gene segment and a J gene segment was required. Rearrangements were classified as productive when the CDR3 lacked stop codons and remained in frame with V and J, and all other rearrangements were classified as non-productive. CDR3 was defined according to IMGT convention as the region running from the second conserved V-encoded cysteine to the conserved J-encoded phenylalanine. In an earlier analysis of 587 of the donors, sequences lacking an unambiguous match to a single V gene segment were excluded. In an earlier analysis of about 590 of the donors, a V segment was called functional when productive rearrangements were above 56.7%, and segregating when the standard deviation between donors exceeded 5%. To diagnose cytomegalovirus status from the catalog of TCR beta chain sequences, a statistical classification framework was built. In a later analysis, TCR nucleotide sequences were compared against IMGT/GENE-DB human TR gene sequences so that V and J genes could be assigned. The TCRdist pipeline was used in a later analysis to assign CDR3 sequences and most-parsimonious VDJ recombination scenarios. A later analysis defined each TCR beta chain by its CDR3 amino acid sequence plus V-gene family, and excluded reads lacking a unique V-gene family. A later analysis removed 592 highly shared, low-generation-probability nucleotide sequences to deal with suspected cross-contamination and a sequencing artifact. For each public chain, a later analysis derived a clonal expansion index from normalized ranks of inferred template counts within each repertoire. A later analysis computed generation probabilities with a VDJ recombination model fitted to out-of-frame rearrangements, and checked the results against IGoR. A later analysis scored TCR-TCR, TCR-HLA and TCR-CMV co-occurrence with hypergeometric tests, applying a repertoire-size bias correction to TCR pairs. A later analysis estimated false discovery rates by permuting HLA or CMV assignments 20 times. A later analysis grouped co-occurring TCRs with DBSCAN, adding TCRdist sequence similarity when clustering within HLA-allele-positive subsets. Repertoires with fewer than 30,000 or more than 120,000 public chains, plus five repertoires with anomalous nucleotide sharing, were excluded from co-occurrence clustering. The immuneACCESS repertoire file appears here via TCRdb, limited to in-frame rearrangements. These files lack a portion of the clones; in checked studies, under half of the deficit traces to unresolved V genes, and the cause of the others is not known. That table is the source of V, J and clone size, and D and trimming were worked out from the DNA. Recorded for this sample are approximately 130,000 clones; 75% to 85% of them occurred a single time. Under 2% of the sample is held by the ten biggest clonotypes.

This specimen comes from a study of cytomegalovirus exposure and HLA in healthy donors (TCRdb year 2017). Regarding the complete study: According to an earlier analysis of 587 of the donors, 150 million to 200 million T cells yielded 90 million to 140 million unique TCR beta sequences and around 280 Gb of sequence data. Roughly 300 gigabases of sequencing data and 70 million to 100 million unique TCR sequences were included in an early release covering under 650 HLA-typed donors. Of the approximately 400 genotyped donors, approximately 83% fell in the genetic ancestry cluster associated with self-reported Caucasian donors. The study aimed to test whether signatures of past pathogen exposure could be identified by cataloging public T cell receptors. The study profiled the T cell repertoires of some 610 subjects by immunosequencing and related them to cytomegalovirus serostatus. Besides the first cohort of roughly 700 subjects, a separate validation cohort made up of roughly 130 different subjects was used. High-throughput TCR immunosequencing, statistical association of individual TCRs with disease status, and machine learning were combined to predict cytomegalovirus infection status. In a later analysis, previously published TCR beta repertoires from about 640 donors were re-analyzed and high-resolution HLA genotyping was added so that TCR occurrence patterns could be studied. The later analysis used no new phenotypic data to find candidate immune exposures, relying instead on TCR beta sequences and their occurrence across donors. In an earlier analysis of roughly 540 of the donors, high-throughput TCR beta sequencing was used to judge whether each TCR beta V gene segment behaved as functional or pseudogenic. Donor age, sex, ethnicity and CMV serostatus were compiled together with the repertoire data. Genome-wide SNP genotypes for about 65% of the roughly 670 donors were used in a later genetic analysis, which treated that subset as a discovery cohort. All discovery cohort repertoires had been generated using a single sequencing platform. Class I and class II HLA loci were covered by the typing at four-digit resolution. The number of typed donors differed by locus: about 620-630 for A, B, C, DRB1 and DQB1; roughly 510 for DQA1; over 600 for DPA1; and 400 to 480 for DPB1. A few DR-DQ haplotypes were handled as single units for association and clustering because linkage in the cohort was strong. Among approximately 370 genotyped donors of the cohort, an average of around 240,000 unique TCR beta nucleotide sequences was sequenced per donor, of which about 18% were non-productive. The paper as a whole reports these results and caveats: Across donors, most TCR sequences were observed very rarely, whereas some public TCRs were present in many individuals. Compared with the 666-donor mean, donors in an Asian-associated ancestry cluster had fewer N-insertions in productive TCRs, according to a later genetic analysis. Specific HLA alleles were associated with roughly 17,000 TCR beta sequences at a false discovery rate of 0.05 in a later analysis. An association between a missense DCLRE1C variant and V-gene and J-gene trimming of TCR beta chains was found in a later genetic analysis and replicated in an independent cohort. Approximately 16 rarely observed V segments, including chromosome 9 orphons, were excluded from the earlier analysis of approximately 500 of the donors because counts were too low. HLA typing was unavailable for some donors at each locus, so association tests used only the typed subset. According to the authors, the approach could potentially be generalized to other disease states and immunological phenotypes. When HLA alleles, especially DR and DQ, strongly co-occurred, attributing TCR associations to individual alleles was difficult. Compared with equally common non-associated chains, HLA-associated TCR beta chains in a later analysis were more clonally expanded and had lower generation probabilities. Only TCR beta chains were sequenced in this cohort, and the absence of alpha or paired-chain data limited detectable features. In a later analysis, TCR association rates were found to vary across HLA loci, with the most associated TCRs seen for DRB1 alleles and the fewest for HLA-C alleles. A further reported finding was that TCR beta sequences accurately predicted the HLA-A and HLA-B alleles for most subjects in the first cohort. Some IMGT-functional V segments, including TRBV6-2 and TRBV6-3, could not be distinguished by the 87-base-pair reads and were therefore excluded. A cluster of highly shared sequence variants was judged likely to represent a technical artifact of the sequencing pipeline. Linkage disequilibrium might explain the correlated functional status among segregating V segments, but an unknown experimental factor could not be ruled out. A few of the identified cytomegalovirus-associated TCR beta chains were confirmed in vitro to be specific for cytomegalovirus antigens. The presence/absence analyses assumed that sequencing depth was roughly uniform across donors, and that assumption may not be true. Several of the top co-occurrence clusters appeared to be linked to parvovirus B19, influenza, CMV and Epstein-Barr virus, according to a later analysis. An earlier analysis of approximately 570 of the donors showed that most TCR beta V segments appeared in productive rearrangements either about 90% or about 30% of the time, which broadly matched IMGT annotations. The classifier was reported to diagnose cytomegalovirus status with high specificity and sensitivity in both the original cohort and the validation cohort. The study gave a list of under 200 TCR beta chains associated with cytomegalovirus. According to a later analysis, most CMV-associated TCR beta chains appeared to be HLA-restricted, and the HLA associations seemed to be driven largely by CMV exposure. CMV serostatus was the only immune exposure information available for the cohort.

From the cysteine up to the phenylalanine, the CDR3 has a length of 14 residues. CDR3 DNA is the only sequence kept; it has 42 bases, read in frame from the first base. The germline V gene gives CDR1 as SGHTA and CDR2 as FQGNSA. Cut back by 3 bases and 4 bases, the V and J ends lie 7 bases apart. In total, just over 650 healthy bone marrow donors made up the cohort. Cohort members were all nominally healthy when sampled, although unrecorded immune exposures were likely present. The donor tested CMV seropositive, placing the donor among the 290 or so seropositive members of the cohort. Every donor gave a peripheral blood sample, and the peripheral blood mononuclear cells from that sample were used for TCR beta sequencing. Genomic DNA extraction from the blood cell samples was performed with the Qiagen DNeasy Blood Extraction Kit.

Recombination connected TRBV7-2 to TRBJ1-6; TRBD1 is possibly the D segment (6 matching bases). Sequenced: PBMCs. The TCR sequence derives from a female donor in good health and CMV-seropositive. The CDR3 protein: CASSLGAYNSPLHF. The DNA reads TGTGCCAGCAGCTTGGGGGCTTATAATTCACCCCTCCACTTT.